These 25 T cell receptor beta chains came from one sample sequenced in a study of blood T cells in healthy people across ages. A J-beta primer mix and a sample-barcoded 5' primer were used in a second PCR of about 6 to 12 cycles. From the 5' RACE reads, TCRdb called clonotypes with MiXCR, one entry per CDR3 protein. This table has 850,000 to 1,300,000 distinct CDR3 sequences, more than 35% appearing once. The sample consisted of blood. The receptors were sampled from a woman in her sixties or seventies in good health.

The rearrangement links TRBV27 to TRBJ1-2; tentatively, D is TRBD1 (5 bases). V was shortened by 6 bases and J by 5 bases, with 16 bases between the two germline ends. In germline, CDR1 is MNHEY, CDR2 SMNVEV (reference sequence). CDR3 length: 14 residues. The CDR3 spells CASSPGRNLYGYTF. The CDR3 DNA reads TGTGCCAGCAGCCCGGGGCGGAATCTATATGGCTACACCTTC.

In this sample, this clonotype turned up many times. This chain uses TRBV27 with TRBJ2-7, with D possibly being TRBD1 (6 bases). CDR3 length: 14 residues. V lost 9 bases and J lost 6, with 21 bases in between. The germline CDR1 and CDR2 sequences are MNHEY and SMNVEV (reference sequence). CDR3 amino acids: CASQSTGFASEQYF. The DNA for the CDR3 is TGTGCCAGTCAGTCGACAGGCTTCGCGTCCGAGCAGTACTTC.

V is TRBV20-1 and J is TRBJ2-5; 10 nucleotides agree with TRBD2. Germline V lookup: CDR1 DFQATT, CDR2 SNEGSKA (reference sequence). The trim removed 3 bases at V and 1 base at J, leaving 11 bases unmatched. The CDR3 extends over 17 amino acids. The CDR3 is CSASSLAGGSVQETQYF. DNA of the CDR3: TGCAGTGCTAGTTCGTTAGCGGGAGGATCGGTCCAAGAGACCCAGTACTTC.

This clonotype was detected a few times. The V and J genes are TRBV7-2 and TRBJ2-7, with D maybe TRBD1 (5 bases). The J call could be wrong; TRBJ2-5 is a better fit for the DNA end. This CDR3 spans 13 amino acids. Per germline, CDR1 SGHTA and CDR2 FQGNSA. Written as DNA, the CDR3 is TGTGCCAGCAGCTTAGACCAGGGCCAGACCCAGTACTTC. Protein sequence: CASSLDQGQTQYF.

This clonotype has just a few counts. The chain carries TRBV10-3 and TRBJ1-6, with D unresolved. V lost 2 bases, J lost 0 bases, and 5 bases lay in between. The CDR3 is 15 residues long. CDR1 and CDR2 from the germline V gene are ENHRY and SYGVKD. CDR3 bases: TGTGCCATCAGTGAGGGGCTCTCCTATAATTCACCCCTCCACTTT. As protein: CAISEGLSYNSPLHF.

This clonotype was seen only a few times. CDR3 sequence: CASSPDPWAGRSYEQYF. The CDR3 nucleotides are TGTGCCAGCAGTCCGGATCCGTGGGCGGGCCGATCCTACGAGCAGTACTTC. J is TRBJ2-7 and V is TRBV27; D is perhaps TRBD2 (5 bases). Trimming took 5 bases from V and 1 from J, leaving 21 bases between them. This CDR3 is 17 amino acids long. CDR1 is MNHEY and CDR2 is SMNVEV in the germline V gene (reference sequence).

The chain has TRBV7-2 and TRBJ2-7, with D perhaps matching TRBD2 (6 bases). Trimming stripped 0 bases from V and 3 bases from J, with 24 bases between. CDR1 SGHTA and CDR2 FQGNSA come from the germline V gene. CDR3 length: 19 amino acids. This chain's CDR3 is CASSLAPNQRGRWLYEQYF. The CDR3 DNA reads as TGTGCCAGCAGCTTAGCCCCAAATCAAAGAGGGAGGTGGCTCTACGAGCAGTACTTC.

In its sample, this clonotype was seen many times. The chain recombines TRBV29-1 with TRBJ1-2; tentative D call: TRBD1 (5 bases). CDR1 SQVTM and CDR2 ANQGSEA come from the germline V gene. This CDR3 comprises 13 residues. V gave up 0 bases and J gave up 7 bases, with 12 bases separating them. CDR3: CSVEEQGAGGYTF. CDR3 nucleotides: TGCAGCGTTGAAGAACAAGGGGCCGGTGGCTACACCTTC.

The chain carries TRBV27 and TRBJ2-7; D is perhaps TRBD2 (6 bases). This CDR3 has 13 residues. Germline CDR1 reads MNHEY; CDR2 reads SMNVEV (reference sequence). Between the trimmed V and J ends, which lost 7 bases and 7 bases, there was a span of 17 bases. The CDR3 nucleotides read TGTGCCAGCACCTGGGGCGGGACGAATGAGCAGTACTTC. Its protein product is CASTWGGTNEQYF.

J is TRBJ2-5 and V is TRBV7-2; D is possibly TRBD2 (6 bases). Germline V gene data show CDR1 as SGHTA and CDR2 as FQGNSA. Trimming shortened V by 2 bases and J by 11 bases, and 15 bases separated the two germline ends. This CDR3 spans 13 amino acids. CDR3 DNA: TGTGCCAGCAGCTTAAATAGCGGCGGTGAGCAGTACTTC. This gives the protein CASSLNSGGEQYF.

J is TRBJ2-5 and V is TRBV3-1, with D unclear. Germline V gene sequence: CDR1 LGHDT, CDR2 YNNKEL (reference sequence). The CDR3 sequence is 15 residues long. V was trimmed by 0 bases and J by 4 bases, leaving 12 bases between them. The CDR3 DNA reads TGTGCCAGCAGCCAAGATTCGGGCCGAGGAGAGACCCAGTACTTC. Its translation: CASSQDSGRGETQYF.

The chain couples TRBV7-9 to TRBJ1-4, with TRBD1 matching 10 bases. Losses at the gene ends were 4 bases for V and 8 bases for J; bases not matched to a gene: 7. CDR3 length: 15 amino acids. CDR1 SEHNR and CDR2 FQNEAQ come from the germline V gene (reference sequence). CDR3: CASSWLDRGHEKLFF. The CDR3, as DNA: TGTGCCAGCAGCTGGCTAGACAGGGGGCACGAAAAACTGTTTTTT. Looking up the rest from reference TRBV7-9 and TRBJ1-4 gives the full variable domain: DTGVSQNPRHKITKRGQNVTFRCDPISEHNRLYWYRQTLGQGPEFLTYFQNEAQLEKSRLLSDRFSAERPKGSFSTLEIQRTEQGDSAMYLCASSWLDRGHEKLFFGSGTQLSVL.

In this sample, this clonotype turned up a few times. The chain has TRBV27 and TRBJ2-7; 8 nucleotides line up with TRBD2. The CDR3 covers 15 residues. From germline, CDR1 is MNHEY and CDR2 SMNVEV (reference sequence). V lost 8 bases to trimming and J lost 1 base; unmatched junction nucleotides: 10. CDR3 loop: CASPSAGVRSYEQYF. The DNA for the CDR3 is TGTGCCAGCCCTTCAGCGGGGGTCAGGTCCTACGAGCAGTACTTC.

The chain combines TRBV10-3 with TRBJ2-5, with 9 bases fitting TRBD1. The J call is doubtful: the DNA matches TRBJ2-7 better. The CDR3 runs to 17 residues. CDR1 is ENHRY, CDR2 SYGVKD, per germline. CDR3 amino acids: CAISESLGTGTSDEQYF. The CDR3 DNA follows: TGTGCCATCAGTGAGTCCCTAGGGACAGGGACCTCGGACGAGCAGTACTTC.

Only a few counts were recorded for this clonotype. For the CDR3, the DNA is TGTGCCAGCAGCTTAGGGCGGGAGGGCCGTCCGAAGGCCCAGTACTTC. This sequence encodes CASSLGREGRPKAQYF. The V call is TRBV7-8, the J call TRBJ2-7; 9 nucleotides line up with TRBD2. There are 16 residues in the CDR3. V trimming: 1 base; J trimming: 10 bases; junction bases outside the gene matches: 14. Per germline, CDR1 SGHVS and CDR2 FQNEAQ.

The chain joins TRBV7-9 to TRBJ2-4, with no clear D. There are 16 residues in the CDR3. In germline, CDR1 is SEHNR, CDR2 FQNEAQ (reference sequence). V lost 1 base and J lost 0, with 10 bases in between. The DNA for the CDR3 is TGTGCCAGCAGCTTAGGGTGGATTATAGCCAAAAACATTCAGTACTTC. This gives the protein CASSLGWIIAKNIQYF.

This chain connects TRBV2 to TRBJ2-1, with D uncertain. CDR1 and CDR2 (germline): SNHLY, FYNNEI. The V end was cut by 6 bases, the J end by 7 bases, with 19 bases between. There are 15 residues in the CDR3. This CDR3 is CASSARVPLSNEQFF. CDR3 bases: TGTGCCAGCAGCGCCCGGGTCCCTCTTAGTAATGAGCAGTTCTTC.

The genes are TRBV6-2 or TRBV6-3 and TRBJ2-1; D possibly matches TRBD1 or TRBD2 (5 bases each). V was shortened by 2 bases and J by 8 bases, with 13 bases between the two germline ends. Germline V gene lookup returns CDR1 MNHEY and CDR2 SVGEGT. This CDR3 contains 14 residues. CDR3 DNA sequence: TGTGCCAGCAGTTACACAACCTGGGGGTATGAGCAGTTCTTC. Protein sequence: CASSYTTWGYEQFF.

The chain is built from TRBV6-2 or TRBV6-3 and TRBJ2-7; D might be TRBD1 (6 bases). The V end was cut by 5 bases, the J end by 12 bases, with 17 bases between. The CDR3 runs to 12 residues. The germline V gene encodes CDR1 MNHEY and CDR2 SVGEGT. The CDR3 loop is CASSHEGTRGYF. In DNA form, the CDR3 reads TGTGCCAGCAGTCACGAAGGGACAAGGGGGTACTTC.

The chain employs TRBV3-1 and TRBJ2-1, with 10 bases matching TRBD2. The CDR3 length is 18 residues. The V and J ends lost 0 bases and 6 bases, in that order; junction bases with no gene match: 11. Germline V gene lookup returns CDR1 LGHDT and CDR2 YNNKEL (reference sequence). The CDR3: CASSQEKGLAGVFNEQFF. The DNA of the CDR3 is TGTGCCAGCAGCCAAGAAAAAGGGCTAGCGGGGGTATTCAATGAGCAGTTCTTC.

The CDR3 region is CATAREYQPQHF. As DNA, the CDR3 is TGTGCCACCGCCCGGGAATATCAGCCCCAGCATTTT. The genes are TRBV15 and TRBJ1-5; D remains unclear. V gave up 8 bases and J gave up 5 bases, with 10 bases separating them. The CDR3 consists of 12 residues. In germline, CDR1 is LNHNV, CDR2 YYDKDF (reference sequence).

In this sample, this clonotype turned up a few times. The rearrangement links TRBV7-2 to TRBJ2-7; the match to TRBD2 covers 10 bases. The DNA end is more similar to TRBJ2-4, so the J call may be wrong. CDR3 length: 14 residues. CDR1 is SGHTA and CDR2 is FQGNSA in the germline V gene. CDR3 in amino acids: CASSLGTSGNIQYF. The CDR3 bases are TGTGCCAGCAGCTTAGGGACTAGCGGAAACATTCAGTACTTC.

This clonotype was observed at least ten times. The chain employs TRBV20-1 and TRBJ1-5; D call uncertain. There are 14 residues in the CDR3. The V gene lost 5 bases and the J gene lost 0 bases, with 11 bases spanning the gap. Germline-derived CDR1 and CDR2 are DFQATT and SNEGSKA (reference sequence). The CDR3 protein is CSALDRNSNQPQHF. CDR3 bases: TGCAGTGCTTTGGACCGGAATAGCAATCAGCCCCAGCATTTT.

This clonotype has more than one count but fewer than ten. This chain uses TRBV5-6 with TRBJ2-3; 7 positions match TRBD1. The germline gives CDR1 SGHDT, CDR2 YYEEEE. The CDR3 length is 16 residues. The trim removed 1 base at V and 2 bases at J, leaving 7 bases unmatched. DNA for the CDR3: TGTGCCAGCAGCTTGTATGACAGGGTCGACACAGATACGCAGTATTTT. This sequence encodes CASSLYDRVDTDTQYF.

This clonotype was seen only a few times. The gene calls are TRBV7-2 and TRBJ2-1; possibly TRBD1 for D (6 bases). The CDR3 totals 13 residues. Germline V lookup: CDR1 SGHTA, CDR2 FQGNSA. Trimming cost V 4 bases and J 15 bases, with 19 bases left between them. CDR3 protein: CASSSRGSGVGFF. The DNA for the CDR3 is TGTGCCAGCAGCTCAAGAGGGTCAGGGGTCGGGTTCTTC.